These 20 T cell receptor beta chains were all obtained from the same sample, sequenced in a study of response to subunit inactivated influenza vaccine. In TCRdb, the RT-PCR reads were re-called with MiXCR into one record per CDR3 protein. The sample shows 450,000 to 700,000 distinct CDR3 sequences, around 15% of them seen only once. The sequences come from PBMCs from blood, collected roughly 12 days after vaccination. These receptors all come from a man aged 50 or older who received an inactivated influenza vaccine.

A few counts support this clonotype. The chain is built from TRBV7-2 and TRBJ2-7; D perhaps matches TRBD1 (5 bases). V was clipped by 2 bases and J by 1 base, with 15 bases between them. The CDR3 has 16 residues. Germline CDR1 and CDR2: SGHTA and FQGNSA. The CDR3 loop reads CASSLRPGKRSYEQYF. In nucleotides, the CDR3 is TGTGCCAGCAGCTTAAGACCAGGGAAAAGATCCTACGAGCAGTACTTC. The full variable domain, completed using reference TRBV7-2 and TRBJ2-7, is GAGVSQSPSNKVTEKGKDVELRCDPISGHTALYWYRQSLGQGLEFLIYFQGNSAPDKSGLPSDRFSAERTGGSVSTLTIQRTQQEDSAVYLCASSLRPGKRSYEQYFGPGTRLTVT.

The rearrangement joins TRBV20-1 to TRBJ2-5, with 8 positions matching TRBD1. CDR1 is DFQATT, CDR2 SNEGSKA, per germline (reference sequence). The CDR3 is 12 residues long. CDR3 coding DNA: TGCAGCCAAGGACAGGGACAAGAGACCCAGTACTTC. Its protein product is CSQGQGQETQYF.

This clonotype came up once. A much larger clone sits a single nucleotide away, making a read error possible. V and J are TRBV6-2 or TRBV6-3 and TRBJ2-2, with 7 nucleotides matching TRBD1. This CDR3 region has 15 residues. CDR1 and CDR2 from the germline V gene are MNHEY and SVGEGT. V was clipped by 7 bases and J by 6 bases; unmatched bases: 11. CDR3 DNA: TGTGCCAGCAACCAGGACAGGCCAAACTCCGGGGAGCTGTTTTTT. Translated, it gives CASNQDRPNSGELFF.

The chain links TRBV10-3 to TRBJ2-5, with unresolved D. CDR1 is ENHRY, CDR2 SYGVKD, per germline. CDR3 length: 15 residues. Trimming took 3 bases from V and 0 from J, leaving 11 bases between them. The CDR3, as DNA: TGTGCCATCAGTGAAACGGACGGCTACCAAGAGACCCAGTACTTC. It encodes CAISETDGYQETQYF.

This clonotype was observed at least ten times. The CDR3 spells CSVALAGYNEQFF. The DNA for the CDR3 is TGCAGCGTGGCCCTCGCAGGGTACAATGAGCAGTTCTTC. The V gene is TRBV29-1, the J gene TRBJ2-1; perhaps TRBD1 as D (5 bases). Per the germline V gene, CDR1 is SQVTM and CDR2 is ANQGSEA. The ends were cut back, 6 bases at V and 4 bases at J, with 13 bases in the middle. This CDR3 has 13 residues.

The CDR3 loop is CASSFVGGLAEMNTGELFF. The CDR3 DNA sequence: TGTGCCAGCAGTTTTGTGGGGGGACTAGCGGAAATGAACACCGGGGAGCTGTTTTTT. This chain links TRBV28 with TRBJ2-2, with TRBD2 matching over 11 bases. This CDR3 has 19 amino acids. V was clipped by 3 bases and J by 1 base; unmatched bases: 10. From germline, CDR1 is MDHEN and CDR2 SYDVKM.

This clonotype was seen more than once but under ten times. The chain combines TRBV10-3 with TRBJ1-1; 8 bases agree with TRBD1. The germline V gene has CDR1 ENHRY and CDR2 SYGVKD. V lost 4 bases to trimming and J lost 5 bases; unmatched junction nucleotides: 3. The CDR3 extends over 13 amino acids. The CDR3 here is CAISGQGKTEAFF. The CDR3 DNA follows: TGTGCCATCAGTGGACAGGGGAAGACTGAAGCTTTCTTT.

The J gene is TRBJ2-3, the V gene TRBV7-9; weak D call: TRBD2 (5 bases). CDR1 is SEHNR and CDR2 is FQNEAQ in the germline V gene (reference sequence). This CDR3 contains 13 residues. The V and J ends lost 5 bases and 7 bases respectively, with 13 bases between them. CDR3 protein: CASSPHRGNTQYF. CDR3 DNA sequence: TGTGCCAGCAGCCCCCATCGGGGTAATACGCAGTATTTT.

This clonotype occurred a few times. The CDR3 spells CASKEFLMEEQYF. CDR3 nucleotide sequence: TGTGCCAGCAAAGAGTTCTTGATGGAGGAGCAGTACTTC. This chain connects TRBV28 to TRBJ2-7; D call uncertain. Trimming removed 7 bases at V and 7 bases at J, with 17 bases between. The CDR3 consists of 13 residues. The V gene's germline CDR1 is MDHEN and CDR2 SYDVKM.

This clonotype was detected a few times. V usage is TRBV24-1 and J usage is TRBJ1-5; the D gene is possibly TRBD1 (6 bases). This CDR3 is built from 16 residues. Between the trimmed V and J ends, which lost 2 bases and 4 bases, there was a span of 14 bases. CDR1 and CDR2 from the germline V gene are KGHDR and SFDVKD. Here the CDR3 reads CATSDSQGTYNQPQHF. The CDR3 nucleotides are TGTGCCACCAGTGATTCCCAGGGGACCTATAATCAGCCCCAGCATTTT.

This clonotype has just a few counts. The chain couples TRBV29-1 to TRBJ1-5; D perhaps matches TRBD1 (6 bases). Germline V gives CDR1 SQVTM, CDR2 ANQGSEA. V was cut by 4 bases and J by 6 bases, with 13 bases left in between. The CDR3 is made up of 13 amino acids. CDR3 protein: CSVGQGQGQPQHF. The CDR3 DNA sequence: TGCAGCGTTGGTCAGGGGCAGGGTCAGCCCCAGCATTTT.

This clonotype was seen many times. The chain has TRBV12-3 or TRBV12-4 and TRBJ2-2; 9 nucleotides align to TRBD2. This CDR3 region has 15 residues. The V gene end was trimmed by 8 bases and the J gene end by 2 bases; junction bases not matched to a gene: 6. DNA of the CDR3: TGTGCCAGCTATAGCGGGGGTTTCAACACCGGGGAGCTGTTTTTT. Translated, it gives CASYSGGFNTGELFF.

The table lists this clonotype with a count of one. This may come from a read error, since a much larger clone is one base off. In nucleotides, the CDR3 is TGCAGTGTCTACAGGGGGCTCTCCTACGAGCAGAACTTC. Amino acid sequence: CSVYRGLSYEQNF. This chain joins TRBV20-1 and TRBJ2-7; TRBD1 matches 9 bases. Germline lookup yields CDR1 DFQATT and CDR2 SNEGSKA (reference sequence). The CDR3 loop spans 13 amino acids.

CDR3 loop: CASRVVYTNTGELFF. CDR3 coding DNA: TGCGCCAGCAGAGTCGTCTACACGAACACCGGGGAGCTGTTTTTT. The gene calls are TRBV5-1 and TRBJ2-2, with no clear D. The CDR3 is 15 amino acids. Trimming took 5 bases from V and 0 from J, leaving 11 bases between them. Germline V gene sequence: CDR1 SGHRS, CDR2 YFSETQ.

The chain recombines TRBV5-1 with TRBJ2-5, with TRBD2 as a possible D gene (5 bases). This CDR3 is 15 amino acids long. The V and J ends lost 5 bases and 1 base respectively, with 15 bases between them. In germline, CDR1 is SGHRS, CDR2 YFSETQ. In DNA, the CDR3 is TGCGCCAGCAGTCGGTCAGCGCTAGCCCAAGAGACCCAGTACTTC. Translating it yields CASSRSALAQETQYF.

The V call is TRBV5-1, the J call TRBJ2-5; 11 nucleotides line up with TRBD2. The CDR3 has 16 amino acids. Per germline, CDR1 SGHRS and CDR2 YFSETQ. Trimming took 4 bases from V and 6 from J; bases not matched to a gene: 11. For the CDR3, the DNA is TGCGCCAGCAGCCTAACCGGGACTAGCGGTACTCAGACCCAGTACTTC. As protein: CASSLTGTSGTQTQYF.

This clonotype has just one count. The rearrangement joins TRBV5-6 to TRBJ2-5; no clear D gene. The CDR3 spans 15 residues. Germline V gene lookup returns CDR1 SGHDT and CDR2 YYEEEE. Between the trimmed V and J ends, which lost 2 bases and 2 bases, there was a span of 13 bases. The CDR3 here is CASSFVWMGQETQYF. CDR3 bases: TGTGCCAGCAGCTTTGTCTGGATGGGGCAAGAGACCCAGTACTTC.

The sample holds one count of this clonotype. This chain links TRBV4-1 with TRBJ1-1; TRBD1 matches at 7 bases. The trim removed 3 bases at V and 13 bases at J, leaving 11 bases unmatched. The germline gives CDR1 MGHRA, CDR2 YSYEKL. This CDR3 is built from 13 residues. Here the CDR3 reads CASSHATGQRNFF. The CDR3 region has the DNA TGCGCCAGCAGCCATGCCACGGGACAGCGAAATTTCTTT.

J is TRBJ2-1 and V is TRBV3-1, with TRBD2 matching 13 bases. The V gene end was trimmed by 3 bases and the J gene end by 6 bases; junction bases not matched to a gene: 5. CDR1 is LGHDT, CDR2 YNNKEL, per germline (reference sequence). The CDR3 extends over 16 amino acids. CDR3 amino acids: CASSHLTSGRINEQFF. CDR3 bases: TGTGCCAGCAGCCACCTGACTAGCGGGAGGATCAATGAGCAGTTCTTC.

The CDR3 protein is CASSLGWEAKNIQYF. In nucleotides, the CDR3 is TGTGCCAGCAGCTTAGGTTGGGAGGCCAAAAACATTCAGTACTTC. The chain has TRBV7-8 and TRBJ2-4; a possible D gene is TRBD2 (5 bases). V shed 1 base and J shed 1 base, with 8 bases lying between them. This CDR3 comprises 15 residues. Germline loops: CDR1 SGHVS, CDR2 FQNEAQ.